The rows below give T cell receptor beta chains drawn from one sample of a study of T cells after posttransplantation cyclophosphamide. The assay was immunoSEQ multiplex PCR, and TCRdb's table has in-frame clones only and misses some. The sample contains 11,000 or so clones, around nine tenths of which appear only once. The sample in question was PBMCs, obtained after allogeneic stem cell transplant with posttransplant cyclophosphamide. The source is a female patient between 30 and 45 years old who received an allogeneic stem cell transplant from an unrelated donor, was CMV-positive, and had no GVHD. These T cells may partly come from the graft donor. The CDR3 runs from the conserved cysteine through the conserved F or W. D genes are given only for firm matches. Not every row has a clone size; where given, it reads once, few, many or a size class.

abundance,v_gene,d_gene,j_gene,CDR3aa,CDR3nt
-,TRBV6-5,TRBD2,TRBJ2-7,CASSYYGGTSYEQYF,TGTGCCAGCAGTTACTACGGGGGGACCTCCTACGAGCAGTACTTC
-,TRBV7-9,-,TRBJ2-3,CASSLLKGFTQRSTDTQYF,TGTGCCAGCAGCCTCCTAAAAGGTTTCACTCAGCGGAGCACAGATACGCAGTATTTT
-,TRBV18,-,TRBJ1-1,CASSPPLQTMNTEAFF,TGTGCCAGCTCACCCCCATTACAAACCATGAACACTGAAGCTTTCTTT
-,TRBV27,TRBD2,TRBJ2-7,CASSSVAGGHHEQYF,TGTGCCAGCAGTTCCGTAGCGGGAGGGCATCACGAGCAGTACTTC
-,TRBV5-1,-,TRBJ1-4,CASSSRGATNEKLFF,TGCGCCAGCAGCAGTCGGGGAGCAACTAATGAAAAACTGTTTTTT
-,TRBV2,TRBD2,TRBJ2-2,CASSELAGLGELFF,TGTGCCAGCAGTGAACTAGCGGGATTGGGGGAGCTGTTTTTT
-,TRBV7-9,-,TRBJ1-6,CASSLGPQRTPLHF,TGTGCCAGCAGCTTGGGGCCACAAAGGACACCCCTCCACTTT
-,TRBV30,TRBD2,TRBJ2-3,CAWGTSSGRGTDTQYF,TGTGCCTGGGGGACGTCTAGCGGGAGGGGCACAGATACGCAGTATTTT
-,TRBV2,-,TRBJ1-4,CASRDSQGITNEKLFF,TGTGCCAGCAGGGATTCACAGGGTATAACTAATGAAAAACTGTTTTTT
-,TRBV2,-,TRBJ2-2,CASRWWQGTGELFF,TGTGCCAGCCGGTGGTGGCAGGGCACCGGGGAGCTGTTTTTT
-,TRBV7-6,TRBD1,TRBJ2-1,CASSPRKGAKNEQFF,TGTGCCAGCAGCCCCCGGAAGGGGGCAAAAAATGAGCAGTTCTTC
-,TRBV5-1,TRBD1,TRBJ2-1,CASSTEGQGFYNEQFF,TGCGCCAGCAGCACCGAGGGACAGGGATTCTACAATGAGCAGTTCTTC
-,TRBV7-9,TRBD1,TRBJ2-7,CASSSGTGVSHEQYF,TGTGCCAGCAGCTCCGGGACAGGGGTCTCCCACGAGCAGTACTTC
-,TRBV10-3,-,TRBJ1-6,CAISEKPGSGSPLHF,TGTGCCATCAGTGAAAAACCAGGGAGCGGGTCACCCCTCCACTTT
-,TRBV29-1,TRBD1,TRBJ2-2,CSVAVSGGNTGELFF,TGCAGCGTTGCGGTCTCAGGGGGAAACACCGGGGAGCTGTTTTTT
once,TRBV5-1,-,TRBJ2-3,CASSLFGGDIGTDTQYF,TGCGCCAGCAGCTTATTTGGAGGGGATATCGGGACAGATACGCAGTATTTT
-,TRBV7-3,TRBD2,TRBJ2-1,CASSPHGGSHNEQFF,TGTGCCAGCAGCCCCCACGGGGGGAGCCACAATGAGCAGTTCTTC
-,TRBV5-1,TRBD2,TRBJ2-1,CASRQRGGISYNEQFF,TGCGCCAGCAGACAGCGGGGGGGAATCTCCTACAATGAGCAGTTCTTC
-,TRBV6-1,-,TRBJ1-4,CASSETSRATNEKLFF,TGTGCCAGCAGTGAAACGAGTCGGGCAACTAATGAAAAACTGTTTTTT
-,TRBV9,TRBD2,TRBJ2-7,CASSVGPILAGEGNEQYF,TGTGCCAGCAGCGTAGGGCCAATACTAGCGGGAGAGGGCAACGAGCAGTACTTC
-,TRBV6-1,-,TRBJ2-7,CASSEQGGGEQYF,TGTGCCAGCAGTGAACAGGGAGGAGGCGAGCAGTACTTC
-,TRBV5-1,-,TRBJ2-1,CASSPERSSYNEQFF,TGCGCCAGCAGCCCCGAGCGGAGCTCCTACAATGAGCAGTTCTTC
-,TRBV6-6,TRBD1,TRBJ1-2,CASSTNRGYGTF,TGTGCCAGCAGTACAAACAGGGGATATGGCACCTTC
once,TRBV11-3,-,TRBJ2-1,CASSKSNGRDYNEQFF,TGTGCCAGCAGCAAGTCGAATGGGCGGGACTACAATGAGCAGTTCTTC
-,TRBV11-3,TRBD1,TRBJ2-2,CASSVQGAGTGELFF,TGTGCCAGCAGCGTTCAGGGGGCAGGCACCGGGGAGCTGTTTTTT
-,TRBV5-1,-,TRBJ1-1,CASSFDRSNTEAFF,TGCGCCAGCAGCTTCGACAGGTCAAACACTGAAGCTTTCTTT
once,TRBV7-8,-,TRBJ2-2,CASSLPGTGELFF,TGTGCCAGCAGCTTACCCGGGACCGGGGAGCTGTTTTTT
-,TRBV7-6,-,TRBJ2-2,CASSLGRDGELFF,TGTGCCAGCAGCTTAGGGAGGGACGGGGAGCTGTTTTTT
-,TRBV30,TRBD1,TRBJ2-7,CAWMRRQGIGRDEQYF,TGTGCCTGGATGAGGAGACAGGGTATTGGTCGTGACGAGCAGTACTTC
-,TRBV11-1,-,TRBJ2-1,CASSPREPNYNEQFF,TGTGCCAGCAGCCCTCGGGAGCCTAACTACAATGAGCAGTTCTTC
-,TRBV6-1,-,TRBJ1-2,CASSETGRGNYGYTF,TGTGCCAGCAGTGAAACGGGCAGGGGTAACTATGGCTACACCTTC
-,TRBV5-1,TRBD1,TRBJ2-3,CASTWTGSTDTQYF,TGCGCCAGCACCTGGACAGGGAGCACAGATACGCAGTATTTT
-,TRBV7-8,TRBD2,TRBJ2-1,CASSLILSGGTKYNEQFF,TGTGCCAGCAGCTTAATCTTGAGCGGGGGGACGAAATACAATGAGCAGTTCTTC
-,TRBV5-1,-,TRBJ1-3,CASSLGTAGNTIYF,TGCGCCAGCAGCTTGGGAACAGCTGGAAACACCATATATTTT
-,TRBV7-3,-,TRBJ2-1,CASSPEGDRYNEQFF,TGTGCCAGCAGCCCAGAAGGAGACAGGTACAATGAGCAGTTCTTC
-,TRBV7-2,TRBD1,TRBJ2-7,CASSLGRGRLVDEQYF,TGTGCCAGCAGCTTAGGCAGGGGGCGTCTAGTCGACGAGCAGTACTTC
-,TRBV14,TRBD1,TRBJ2-1,CASSQAAGTGVFWWGNEQFF,TGTGCCAGCAGCCAAGCGGCCGGGACAGGGGTCTTTTGGTGGGGGAATGAGCAGTTCTTC
-,TRBV30,TRBD1,TRBJ2-6,CAWNRGLGANVLTF,TGTGCCTGGAACAGGGGGCTTGGGGCCAACGTCCTGACTTTC
-,TRBV11-2,-,TRBJ2-2,CASSNQGTLIRELFF,TGTGCCAGCAGCAACCAGGGGACCCTAATCCGGGAGCTGTTTTTT
-,TRBV5-1,-,TRBJ2-5,CASKLGWGPVRETQYF,TGCGCCAGCAAGCTTGGGTGGGGCCCCGTAAGGGAGACCCAGTACTTC
-,TRBV5-1,TRBD1,TRBJ1-3,CASSLGIPGGIMNTIYF,TGCGCCAGCAGCTTGGGGATACCAGGGGGCATTATGAACACCATATATTTT
-,TRBV27,TRBD2,TRBJ2-1,CASSTLATSGYNEQFF,TGTGCCAGCAGTACCCTCGCGACTAGCGGCTACAATGAGCAGTTCTTC